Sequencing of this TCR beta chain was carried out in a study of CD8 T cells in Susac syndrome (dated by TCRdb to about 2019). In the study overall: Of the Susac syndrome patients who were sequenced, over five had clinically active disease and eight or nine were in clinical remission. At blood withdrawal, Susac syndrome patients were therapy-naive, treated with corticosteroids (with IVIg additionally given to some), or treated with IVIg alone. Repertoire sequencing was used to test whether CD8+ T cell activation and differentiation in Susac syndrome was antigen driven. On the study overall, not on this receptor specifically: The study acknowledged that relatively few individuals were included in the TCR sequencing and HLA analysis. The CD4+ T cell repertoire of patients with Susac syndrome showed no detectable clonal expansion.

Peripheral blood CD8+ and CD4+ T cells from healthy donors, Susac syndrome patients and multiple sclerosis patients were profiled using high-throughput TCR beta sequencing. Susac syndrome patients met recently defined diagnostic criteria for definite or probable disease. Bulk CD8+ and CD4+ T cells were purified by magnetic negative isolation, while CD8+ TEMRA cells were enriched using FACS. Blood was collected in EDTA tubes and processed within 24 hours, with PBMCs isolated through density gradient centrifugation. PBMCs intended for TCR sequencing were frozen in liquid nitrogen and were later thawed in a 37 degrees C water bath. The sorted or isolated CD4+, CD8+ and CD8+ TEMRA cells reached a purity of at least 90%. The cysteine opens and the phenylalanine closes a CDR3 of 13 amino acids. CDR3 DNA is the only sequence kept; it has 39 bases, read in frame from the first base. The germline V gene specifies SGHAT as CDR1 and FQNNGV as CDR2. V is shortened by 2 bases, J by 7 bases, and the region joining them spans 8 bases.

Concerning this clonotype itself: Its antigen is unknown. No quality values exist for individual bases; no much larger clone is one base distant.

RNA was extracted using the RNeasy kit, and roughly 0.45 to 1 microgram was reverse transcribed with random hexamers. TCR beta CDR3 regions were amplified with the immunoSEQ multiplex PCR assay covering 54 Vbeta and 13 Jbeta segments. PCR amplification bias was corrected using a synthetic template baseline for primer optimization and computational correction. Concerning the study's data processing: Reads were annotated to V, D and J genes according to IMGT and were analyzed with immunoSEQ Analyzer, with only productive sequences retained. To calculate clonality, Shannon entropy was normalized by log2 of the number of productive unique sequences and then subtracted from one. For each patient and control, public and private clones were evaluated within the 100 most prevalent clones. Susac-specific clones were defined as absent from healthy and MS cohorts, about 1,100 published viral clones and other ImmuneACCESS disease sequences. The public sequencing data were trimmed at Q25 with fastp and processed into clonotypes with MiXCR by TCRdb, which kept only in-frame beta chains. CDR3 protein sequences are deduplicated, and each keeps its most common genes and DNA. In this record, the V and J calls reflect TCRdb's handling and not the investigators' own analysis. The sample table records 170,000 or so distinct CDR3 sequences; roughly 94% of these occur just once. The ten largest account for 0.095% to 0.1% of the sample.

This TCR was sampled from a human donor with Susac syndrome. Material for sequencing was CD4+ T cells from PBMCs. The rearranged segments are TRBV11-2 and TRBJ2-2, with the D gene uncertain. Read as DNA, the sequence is TGTGCCAGCAGCTTAAGGAGATTCGGGGAGCTGTTTTTT. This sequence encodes CASSLRRFGELFF.